These 8 T cell receptor beta chains share one sample of origin, sequenced in a study of shared clonotypes between healthy human individuals. Profiled with immunoSEQ multiplex PCR; TCRdb holds only in-frame clones, not every one. Found here are around 95,000 clones, roughly two thirds of them singletons; the top ten hold about 48%. Sequencing was performed on memory CD8+ T cells sorted from blood. Subset specified: CD45RO+ cells pooled with CCR7-negative TemRA cells. The receptors derive from a man aged 25 to 40 in good health.

The chain uses TRBV19 and TRBJ2-7, with 9 bases matching TRBD1. The germline gives CDR1 LNHDA, CDR2 SQIVND (reference sequence). The CDR3 totals 15 residues. Trimming took 5 bases from V and 1 from J; bases not matched to a gene: 6. The CDR3 region is CASSARDRVSYEQYF. The CDR3 nucleotides read TGTGCCAGTAGTGCCCGGGACAGGGTTTCCTACGAGCAGTACTTC.

This clone has just a few counts. The chain uses TRBV7-9 and TRBJ2-7, with D maybe TRBD2 (5 bases). The CDR3 consists of 16 residues. V was trimmed by 4 bases and J by 0 bases, leaving 16 bases between them. CDR1 is SEHNR, CDR2 FQNEAQ, per germline (reference sequence). The CDR3 bases are TGTGCCAGCAGCTCCCTAGCCGGATCTCGCTCCTACGAGCAGTACTTC. It yields the protein CASSSLAGSRSYEQYF.

The chain links TRBV2 to TRBJ2-2; TRBD1 might be the D (5 bases). The ends were cut back, 7 bases at V and 4 bases at J, with 13 bases in the middle. Germline V gene sequence: CDR1 SNHLY, CDR2 FYNNEI. This CDR3 comprises 14 residues. The CDR3 sequence is CASTPDRRTGELFF. CDR3 DNA sequence: TGTGCCAGCACCCCAGACAGACGCACCGGGGAGCTGTTTTTT.

As for this clone: Given a much more abundant clone one base away, this may be a read error. The chain has TRBV6-5 and TRBJ2-1, with D possibly matching TRBD2 (6 bases). Trimming shortened V by 6 bases and J by 3 bases, and 9 bases separated the two germline ends. The CDR3 sequence is 13 residues long. Germline V gene sequence: CDR1 MNHEY, CDR2 SVGAGI. The CDR3 spells CASSLTSYNEQFF. The CDR3 DNA sequence: TGTGCCAGCAGCTTGACTAGCTACAATGAGCAGTTCTTC.

This chain connects TRBV27 to TRBJ2-1; D is perhaps TRBD2 (5 bases). This CDR3 contains 13 residues. Trimming left V 2 bases short and J 9 bases short, with 11 bases between. Per the germline V gene, CDR1 is MNHEY and CDR2 is SMNVEV (reference sequence). CDR3 sequence (DNA): TGTGCCAGCAGTTTAAGCGGCAATAGTGAGCAGTTCTTC. This codes for CASSLSGNSEQFF.

The chain recombines TRBV7-3 with TRBJ2-7; no clear D. The germline CDR1 and CDR2 sequences are SGHTA and FQGTGA. There are 12 residues in the CDR3. Trimming stripped 8 bases from V and 2 bases from J, with 10 bases between. The CDR3 bases are TGTGCCAGCTATCCCGCCCCCTACGAGCAGTACTTC. It specifies CASYPAPYEQYF.

The sample holds one count of this clone. The genes are TRBV29-1 and TRBJ2-7; TRBD2 agrees at 14 bases. From germline, CDR1 is SQVTM and CDR2 ANQGSEA. The CDR3 has 15 amino acids. Trimming cost V 6 bases and J 0 bases; bases outside gene matches: 4. The CDR3: CSVGTSGGISYEQYF. CDR3 bases: TGCAGCGTCGGGACTAGCGGGGGAATCTCCTACGAGCAGTACTTC.

The sample holds many counts of this clone. J is TRBJ2-1 and V is TRBV7-2; the D is unclear. Trimming took 5 bases from V and 6 from J, leaving 5 bases between them. The germline V gene has CDR1 SGHTA and CDR2 FQGNSA. CDR3 length equals 11 residues. Written as DNA, the CDR3 is TGTGCCAGCAGCGTGAGCAATGAGCAGTTCTTC. Translating gives CASSVSNEQFF.